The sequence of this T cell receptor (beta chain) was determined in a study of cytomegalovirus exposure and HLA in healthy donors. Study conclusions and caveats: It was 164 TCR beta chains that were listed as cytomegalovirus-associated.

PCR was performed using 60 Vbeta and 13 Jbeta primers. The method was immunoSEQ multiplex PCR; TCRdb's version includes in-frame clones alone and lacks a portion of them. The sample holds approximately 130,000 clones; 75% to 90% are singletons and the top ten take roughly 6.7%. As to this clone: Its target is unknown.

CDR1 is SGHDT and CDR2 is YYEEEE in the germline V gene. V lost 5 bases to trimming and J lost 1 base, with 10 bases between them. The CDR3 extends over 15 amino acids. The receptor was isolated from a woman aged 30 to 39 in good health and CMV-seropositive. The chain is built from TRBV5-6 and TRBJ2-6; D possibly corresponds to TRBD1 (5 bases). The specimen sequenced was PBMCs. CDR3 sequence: CASSNSGSGANVLTF. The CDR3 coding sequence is TGTGCCAGCAGTAATTCAGGGTCTGGGGCCAACGTCCTGACTTTC.